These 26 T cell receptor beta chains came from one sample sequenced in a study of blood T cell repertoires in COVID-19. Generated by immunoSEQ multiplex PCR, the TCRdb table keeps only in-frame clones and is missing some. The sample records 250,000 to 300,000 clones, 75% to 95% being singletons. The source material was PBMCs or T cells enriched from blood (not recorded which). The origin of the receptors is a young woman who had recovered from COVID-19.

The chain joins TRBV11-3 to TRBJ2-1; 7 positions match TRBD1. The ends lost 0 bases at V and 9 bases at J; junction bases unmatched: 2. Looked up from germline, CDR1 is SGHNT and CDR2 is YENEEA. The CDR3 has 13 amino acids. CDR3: CASSLEQGSEQFF. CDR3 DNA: TGTGCCAGCAGCTTAGAACAGGGGTCTGAGCAGTTCTTC.

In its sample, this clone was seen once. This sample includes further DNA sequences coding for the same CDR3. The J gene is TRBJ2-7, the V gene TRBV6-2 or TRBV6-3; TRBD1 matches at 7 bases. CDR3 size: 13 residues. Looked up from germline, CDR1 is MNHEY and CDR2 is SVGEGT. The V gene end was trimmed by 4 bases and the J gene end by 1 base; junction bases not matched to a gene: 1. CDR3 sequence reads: CASSLQGSYEQYF. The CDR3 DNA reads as TGTGCCAGCAGTTTACAGGGGTCCTACGAGCAGTACTTC.

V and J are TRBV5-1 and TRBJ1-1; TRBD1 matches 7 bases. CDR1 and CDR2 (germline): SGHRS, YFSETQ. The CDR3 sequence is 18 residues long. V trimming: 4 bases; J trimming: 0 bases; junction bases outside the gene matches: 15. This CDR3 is CASSPPGQPAGMNTEAFF. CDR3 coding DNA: TGCGCCAGCAGCCCCCCGGGACAGCCGGCGGGGATGAACACTGAAGCTTTCTTT.

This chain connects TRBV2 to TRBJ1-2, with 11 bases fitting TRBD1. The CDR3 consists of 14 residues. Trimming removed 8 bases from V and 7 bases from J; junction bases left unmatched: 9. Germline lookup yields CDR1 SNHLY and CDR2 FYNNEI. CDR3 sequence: CASFRTGGSGGYTF. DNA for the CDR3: TGTGCCAGCTTCAGGACAGGGGGCTCGGGTGGCTACACCTTC.

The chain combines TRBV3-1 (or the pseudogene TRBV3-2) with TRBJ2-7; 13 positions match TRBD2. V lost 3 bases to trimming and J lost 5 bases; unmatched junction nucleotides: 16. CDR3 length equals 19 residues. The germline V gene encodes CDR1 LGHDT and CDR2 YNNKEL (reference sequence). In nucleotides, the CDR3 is TGTGCCAGCAGCCATCCGCGGCGTATACTAGCGGGAGGGCCCCACGAGCAGTACTTC. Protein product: CASSHPRRILAGGPHEQYF.

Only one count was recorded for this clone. The CDR3 region is CASSPSRNSPLHF. Written as DNA, the CDR3 is TGTGCCAGCTCACCCTCGCGTAATTCACCCCTCCACTTT. This chain connects TRBV18 to TRBJ1-6; D gene uncertain. V was cut by 3 bases and J by 6 bases, with 6 bases left in between. Germline CDR1 and CDR2: KGHSH and LQKENI. This CDR3 has 13 residues. The entire variable domain, with the rest obtained from reference TRBV18 and TRBJ1-6, is as follows: NAGVMQNPRHLVRRRGQEARLRCSPMKGHSHVYWYRQLPEEGLKFMVYLQKENIIDESGMPKERFSAEFPKEGPSILRIQQVVRGDSAAYFCASSPSRNSPLHFGNGTRLTVT.

This chain's CDR3 is CASSQVGWQPQHF. The CDR3 DNA reads as TGTGCCAGCAGCCAGGTCGGATGGCAGCCCCAGCATTTT. The chain recombines TRBV28 with TRBJ1-5; D uncertain. V was shortened by 6 bases and J by 7 bases, with 13 bases between the two germline ends. CDR1 and CDR2 from the germline V gene are MDHEN and SYDVKM. The length of the CDR3 is 13 residues. Full variable domain (rest looked up from reference TRBV28 and TRBJ1-5): DVKVTQSSRYLVKRTGEKVFLECVQDMDHENMFWYRQDPGLGLRLIYFSYDVKMKEKGDIPEGYSVSREKKERFSLILESASTNQTSMYLCASSQVGWQPQHFGDGTRLSIL.

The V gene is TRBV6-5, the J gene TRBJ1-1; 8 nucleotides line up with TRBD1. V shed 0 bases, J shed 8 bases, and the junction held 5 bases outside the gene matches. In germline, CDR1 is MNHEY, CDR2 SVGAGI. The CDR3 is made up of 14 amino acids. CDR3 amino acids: CASSYSIGQGEAFF. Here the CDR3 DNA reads TGTGCCAGCAGTTACTCGATCGGACAGGGAGAAGCTTTCTTT.

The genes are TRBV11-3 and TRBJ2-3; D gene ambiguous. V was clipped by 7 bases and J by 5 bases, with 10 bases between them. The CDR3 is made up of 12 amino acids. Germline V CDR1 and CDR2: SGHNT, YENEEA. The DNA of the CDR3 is TGTGCCAGCACCAACTCTAGAGATACGCAGTATTTT. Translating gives CASTNSRDTQYF.

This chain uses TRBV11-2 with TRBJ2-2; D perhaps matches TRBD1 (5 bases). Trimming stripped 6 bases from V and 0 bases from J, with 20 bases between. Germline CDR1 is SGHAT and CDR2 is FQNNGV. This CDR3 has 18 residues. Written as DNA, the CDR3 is TGTGCCAGCAGAGCCGTAAAGGGTAGGGGCGCGAACACCGGGGAGCTGTTTTTT. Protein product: CASRAVKGRGANTGELFF.

The CDR3 loop is CASSDPGTGIYNEQFF. CDR3 nucleotide sequence: TGTGCCAGCAGTGACCCCGGGACAGGGATATACAATGAGCAGTTCTTC. The chain carries TRBV25-1 and TRBJ2-1, with 9 bases fitting TRBD1. Germline-derived CDR1 and CDR2 are MGHDK and SYGVNS. With 3 bases clipped from V and 4 bases from J, the junction kept 7 bases outside the gene matches. The CDR3 contains 16 residues.

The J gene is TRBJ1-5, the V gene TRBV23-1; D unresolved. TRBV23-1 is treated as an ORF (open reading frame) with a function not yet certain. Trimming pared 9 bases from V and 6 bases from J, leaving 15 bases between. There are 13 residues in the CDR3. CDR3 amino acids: CARQRPKTQPQHF. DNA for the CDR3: TGCGCCAGACAGAGACCCAAAACTCAGCCCCAGCATTTT.

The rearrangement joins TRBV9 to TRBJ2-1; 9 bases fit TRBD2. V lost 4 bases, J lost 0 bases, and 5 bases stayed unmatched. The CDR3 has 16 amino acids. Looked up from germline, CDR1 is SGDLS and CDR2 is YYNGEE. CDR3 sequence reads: CASSSLAGSSYNEQFF. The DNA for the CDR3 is TGTGCCAGCAGCTCCCTAGCGGGAAGCTCCTACAATGAGCAGTTCTTC.

CDR3 sequence: CASSTPAGLEETQYF. The CDR3 DNA reads as TGTGCCAGCAGCACACCGGCCGGGTTGGAAGAGACCCAGTACTTC. The chain links TRBV5-6 to TRBJ2-5; D remains ambiguous. V was pared by 4 bases and J by 3 bases, with 16 bases between. Germline V gives CDR1 SGHDT, CDR2 YYEEEE. The CDR3 spans 15 residues.

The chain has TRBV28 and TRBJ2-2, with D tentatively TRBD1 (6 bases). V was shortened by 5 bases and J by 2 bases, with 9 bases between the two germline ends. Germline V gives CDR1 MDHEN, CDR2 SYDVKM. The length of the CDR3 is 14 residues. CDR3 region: CASSHGGNTGELFF. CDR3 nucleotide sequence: TGTGCCAGCAGTCATGGGGGCAACACCGGGGAGCTGTTTTTT.

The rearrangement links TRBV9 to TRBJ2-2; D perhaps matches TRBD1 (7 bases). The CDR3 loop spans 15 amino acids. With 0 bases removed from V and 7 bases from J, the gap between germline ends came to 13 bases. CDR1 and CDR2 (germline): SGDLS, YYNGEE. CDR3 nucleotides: TGTGCCAGCAGCGTAGAGGCAGGGGGGAGCGGGGAGCTGTTTTTT. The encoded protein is CASSVEAGGSGELFF.

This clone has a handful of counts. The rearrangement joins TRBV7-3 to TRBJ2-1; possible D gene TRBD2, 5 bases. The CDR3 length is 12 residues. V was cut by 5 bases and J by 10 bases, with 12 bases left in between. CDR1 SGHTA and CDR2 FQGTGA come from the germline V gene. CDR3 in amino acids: CASSMGVEEQFF. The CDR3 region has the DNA TGTGCCAGCAGCATGGGAGTCGAGGAGCAGTTCTTC.

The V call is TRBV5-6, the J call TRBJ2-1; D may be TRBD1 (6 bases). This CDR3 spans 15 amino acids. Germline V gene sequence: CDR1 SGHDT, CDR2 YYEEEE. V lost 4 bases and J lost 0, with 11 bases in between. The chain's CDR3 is CASSTDRSSYNEQFF. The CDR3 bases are TGTGCCAGCAGCACGGACAGAAGCTCCTACAATGAGCAGTTCTTC.

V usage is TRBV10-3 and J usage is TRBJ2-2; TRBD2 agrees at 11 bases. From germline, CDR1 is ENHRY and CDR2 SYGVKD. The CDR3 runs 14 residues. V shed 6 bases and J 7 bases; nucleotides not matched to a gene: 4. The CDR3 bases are TGTGCCATCAGGGGACTAGCGGTGAACGGGGAGCTGTTTTTT. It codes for CAIRGLAVNGELFF.

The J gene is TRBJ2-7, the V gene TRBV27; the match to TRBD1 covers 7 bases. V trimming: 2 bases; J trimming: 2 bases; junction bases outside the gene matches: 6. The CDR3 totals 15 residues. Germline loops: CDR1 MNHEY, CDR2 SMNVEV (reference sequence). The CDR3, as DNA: TGTGCCAGCAGTTTAAGAAGGGGGCCTCCCTACGAGCAGTACTTC. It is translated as CASSLRRGPPYEQYF.

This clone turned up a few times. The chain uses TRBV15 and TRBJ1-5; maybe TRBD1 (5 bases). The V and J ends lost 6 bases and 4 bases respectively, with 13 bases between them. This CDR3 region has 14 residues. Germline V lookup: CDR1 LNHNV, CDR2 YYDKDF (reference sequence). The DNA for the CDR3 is TGTGCCACCAGTAGACTTGACAGTAATCAGCCCCAGCATTTT. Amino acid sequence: CATSRLDSNQPQHF. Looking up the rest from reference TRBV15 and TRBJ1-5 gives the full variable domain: DAMVIQNPRYQVTQFGKPVTLSCSQTLNHNVMYWYQQKSSQAPKLLFHYYDKDFNNEADTPDNFQSRRPNTSFCFLDIRSPGLGDTAMYLCATSRLDSNQPQHFGDGTRLSIL.

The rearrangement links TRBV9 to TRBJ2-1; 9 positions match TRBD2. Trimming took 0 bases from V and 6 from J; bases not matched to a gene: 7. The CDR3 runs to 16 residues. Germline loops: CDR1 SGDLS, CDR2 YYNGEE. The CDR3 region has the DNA TGTGCCAGCAGCGTAGATCCAGCGGGGGGACCCAATGAGCAGTTCTTC. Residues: CASSVDPAGGPNEQFF.

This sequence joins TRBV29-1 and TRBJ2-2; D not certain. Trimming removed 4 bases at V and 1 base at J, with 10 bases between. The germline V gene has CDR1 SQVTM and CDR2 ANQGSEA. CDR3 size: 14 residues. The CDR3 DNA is TGCAGCGTTGCCCTAAGAGGGAACACCGGGGAGCTGTTTTTT. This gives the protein CSVALRGNTGELFF.

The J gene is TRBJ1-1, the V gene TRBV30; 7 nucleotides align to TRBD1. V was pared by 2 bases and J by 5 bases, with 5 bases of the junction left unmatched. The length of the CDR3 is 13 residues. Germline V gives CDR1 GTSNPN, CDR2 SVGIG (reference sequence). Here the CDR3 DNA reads TGTGCCTGGAGTCGAGGGGGCTGGACTGAAGCTTTCTTT. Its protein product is CAWSRGGWTEAFF.

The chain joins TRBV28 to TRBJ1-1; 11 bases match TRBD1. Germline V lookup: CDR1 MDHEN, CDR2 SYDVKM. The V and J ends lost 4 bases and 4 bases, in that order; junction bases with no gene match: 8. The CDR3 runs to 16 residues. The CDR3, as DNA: TGTGCCAGCAGTTCCGCCGGACAGGGGGCTAGCACTGAAGCTTTCTTT. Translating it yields CASSSAGQGASTEAFF.

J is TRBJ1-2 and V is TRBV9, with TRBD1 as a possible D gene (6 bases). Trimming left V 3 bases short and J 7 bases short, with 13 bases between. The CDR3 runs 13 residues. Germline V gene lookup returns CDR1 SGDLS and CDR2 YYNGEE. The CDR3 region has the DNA TGTGCCAGCAGCGGCCCCCAGGGGACTGGCTACACCTTC. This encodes CASSGPQGTGYTF.